The clone carrying this T cell receptor (beta chain) was seen just once. The antigen is not known. This entry belongs to a study of memory B cells and T cells in multiple sclerosis. The method was immunoSEQ multiplex PCR; TCRdb's version includes in-frame clones alone and lacks a portion of them. The table includes around 50,000 clones, roughly 82% detected once. Separate sequencing covered autoproliferating (CFSE-dim) and non-proliferating (CFSE-high) T cells from stimulus-free culture. Replicate wells were pooled after approximately seven days of stimulus-free culture of roughly 5x10^7 CFSE-labeled PBMCs. V gave up 0 bases and J gave up 3 bases; unmatched junction bases: 1. The CDR3 is 15 amino acids. Germline CDR1 and CDR2: MNHEY and SVGAGI.

The TCR originated in a human donor with multiple sclerosis. The specimen sequenced was PBMCs from blood kept in culture. The chain has TRBV6-5 and TRBJ1-1; 10 bases match TRBD1. DNA for the CDR3: TGTGCCAGCAGTTACTCCGGGACAGGGGACACTGAAGCTTTCTTT. As protein: CASSYSGTGDTEAFF.